A single sample gave rise to the 25 T cell receptor beta chains below, sequenced in a study of T cells after yellow fever vaccination. MiXCR, applied by TCRdb to the 5' RACE reads, yields one record per CDR3 protein. The sample holds approximately 150,000 distinct CDR3 sequences; around 9.3% are singletons and the top ten take about a third. The sequencing used CD8+ T cells sorted from PBMCs, collected 45 days after the yellow fever booster vaccination. The origin of the receptors is a man aged 18 to 30 who received the YFV17D yellow fever vaccine.

The chain couples TRBV4-1 to TRBJ2-5; D ambiguous. Germline CDR1 reads MGHRA; CDR2 reads YSYEKL. This CDR3 contains 15 residues. Trimming cost V 1 base and J 6 bases, with 15 bases left between them. CDR3 nucleotide sequence: TGCGCCAGCAGCCAAGCGAGTGAAGGGTTTCAGACCCAGTACTTC. Translated, it gives CASSQASEGFQTQYF.

There are a few counts of this clonotype. The genes are TRBV4-1 and TRBJ1-4; no definite D call. V gave up 0 bases and J gave up 10 bases, with 27 bases separating them. The CDR3 is 19 amino acids. From germline, CDR1 is MGHRA and CDR2 YSYEKL. This chain's CDR3 is CASSQDRFWPAGSRRKLFF. The CDR3 nucleotides are TGCGCCAGCAGCCAAGATCGATTTTGGCCCGCGGGTTCACGGCGAAAACTGTTTTTT.

The CDR3 DNA reads TGTGCCAGCAGCCAAGATAACCCTTATAGCAATCAGCCCCAGCATTTT. Translated: CASSQDNPYSNQPQHF. V usage is TRBV4-2 and J usage is TRBJ1-5; D unresolved. With 0 bases removed from V and 0 bases from J, the gap between germline ends came to 9 bases. The germline gives CDR1 LGHNA, CDR2 YNFKEQ. The CDR3 sequence is 16 residues long.

This clonotype was seen a few times. The chain is built from TRBV27 and TRBJ1-1; TRBD1 is a possible D gene (6 bases). Germline values: CDR1 MNHEY, CDR2 SMNVEV (reference sequence). V lost 2 bases, J lost 1 base, and 20 bases lay in between. This CDR3 has 18 residues. CDR3 sequence reads: CASSLLGIQGLGNTEAFF. DNA for the CDR3: TGTGCCAGCAGTTTACTGGGGATACAGGGCCTGGGGAACACTGAAGCTTTCTTT.

This clonotype was seen a handful of times. This chain links TRBV10-3 with TRBJ1-2; D possibly corresponds to TRBD1 (5 bases). Germline lookup yields CDR1 ENHRY and CDR2 SYGVKD. CDR3 size: 15 residues. Trimming pared 4 bases from V and 4 bases from J, leaving 16 bases between. The DNA for the CDR3 is TGTGCCATCAGTGTGGAAACGGGACGGATCTATGGCTACACCTTC. As protein: CAISVETGRIYGYTF.

This rearrangement joins TRBV19 to TRBJ2-1; D is uncertain. The germline V gene has CDR1 LNHDA and CDR2 SQIVND (reference sequence). There are 11 residues in the CDR3. Deletions cut 6 bases from V and 7 bases from J, with 7 bases between. CDR3 sequence: CASRSGNEQFF. The CDR3 DNA reads TGTGCCAGTAGGTCCGGAAATGAGCAGTTCTTC.

This clonotype has more than one count but fewer than ten. The chain employs TRBV11-2 and TRBJ1-5; D is undetermined. Per the germline V gene, CDR1 is SGHAT and CDR2 is FQNNGV. This CDR3 comprises 13 residues. The V and J ends lost 5 bases and 0 bases respectively, with 5 bases between them. The CDR3 nucleotides are TGTGCCAGCAGCGTCCATAGCAATCAGCCCCAGCATTTT. This codes for CASSVHSNQPQHF.

The table lists this clonotype with a few counts. This chain connects TRBV5-1 to TRBJ2-2, with a possible D match to TRBD1 (6 bases). The CDR3 has 15 amino acids. The V and J ends lost 2 bases and 1 base respectively, with 9 bases between them. CDR1 is SGHRS and CDR2 is YFSETQ in the germline V gene. The CDR3 loop is CASSFRGRNTGELFF. The CDR3 DNA reads as TGCGCCAGCAGCTTTAGGGGGAGGAACACCGGGGAGCTGTTTTTT.

This clonotype was observed a few times. The genes are TRBV6-2 or TRBV6-3 and TRBJ1-1, with 8 positions matching TRBD1. Germline V gives CDR1 MNHEY, CDR2 SVGEGT. This CDR3 is built from 16 residues. With 7 bases clipped from V and 6 bases from J, the junction kept 16 bases outside the gene matches. The CDR3 region is CASTLGQGGFDSEAFF. DNA for the CDR3: TGTGCCAGCACACTAGGACAGGGTGGATTTGACTCTGAAGCTTTCTTT.

The rearrangement uses TRBV11-1 and TRBJ2-1, with D unresolved. V was shortened by 1 base and J by 8 bases, with 9 bases between the two germline ends. The length of the CDR3 is 13 residues. Per the germline V gene, CDR1 is SGHAT and CDR2 is FQDESV (reference sequence). Written as DNA, the CDR3 is TGTGCCAGCAGCTTAGGACACCTGTATGAGCAGTTCTTC. It yields the protein CASSLGHLYEQFF.

The V call is TRBV5-1, the J call TRBJ2-7; D possibly uses TRBD1 or TRBD2 (5 bases each). Germline loops: CDR1 SGHRS, CDR2 YFSETQ. The germline V and J ends were trimmed by 0 bases and 2 bases, with 9 bases remaining between them. CDR3 length: 14 residues. As DNA, the CDR3 is TGCGCCAGCAGCTTGGTTGGGGACCCCTACGAGCAGTACTTC. Translated: CASSLVGDPYEQYF. The complete variable domain, with remaining parts taken from reference TRBV5-1 and TRBJ2-7, reads KAGVTQTPRYLIKTRGQQVTLSCSPISGHRSVSWYQQTPGQGLQFLFEYFSETQRNKGNFPGRFSGRQFSNSRSEMNVSTLELGDSALYLCASSLVGDPYEQYFGPGTRLTVT.

The chain uses TRBV12-3 or TRBV12-4 and TRBJ1-2; 12 bases agree with TRBD1. V lost 4 bases to trimming and J lost 8 bases; unmatched junction nucleotides: 8. This CDR3 is built from 15 residues. CDR3 DNA sequence: TGTGCCAGCAGTTCGGGACAGGGGGCGGAGGACGGCTACACCTTC. As protein: CASSSGQGAEDGYTF.

This clonotype has more than one count but fewer than ten. V and J are TRBV12-3 or TRBV12-4 and TRBJ2-7; no clear D gene. V lost 1 base, J lost 6 bases, and 7 bases lay in between. CDR3 length equals 12 residues. The CDR3 DNA sequence: TGTGCCAGCAGTTTAGGGGGAATCGAGCAGTACGTC. Amino acids: CASSLGGIEQYV.

This clonotype has a handful of counts. This sequence joins TRBV4-3 and TRBJ2-3, with 12 bases identical to TRBD2. V trimming: 4 bases; J trimming: 2 bases; junction bases outside the gene matches: 7. CDR1 is LGHNA and CDR2 is YSLEER in the germline V gene. The CDR3 extends over 17 amino acids. The DNA of the CDR3 is TGCGCCAGCAGCCTACCTAGCGGGGGGGAAGTCACAGATACGCAGTATTTT. Its translation is CASSLPSGGEVTDTQYF.

V usage is TRBV7-2 and J usage is TRBJ1-3; D remains ambiguous. The length of the CDR3 is 18 residues. V lost 3 bases and J 2 bases, leaving 20 bases between the germline ends. Germline V lookup: CDR1 SGHTA, CDR2 FQGNSA. CDR3 nucleotides: TGTGCCAGCAGCTTTCCCCGAGACCGACCCGAACCTGGAAACACCATATATTTT. Translated, it gives CASSFPRDRPEPGNTIYF.

This clonotype was observed a handful of times. This chain joins TRBV7-9 and TRBJ1-1, with TRBD1 identical over 9 bases. J lost 6 bases, V lost 2 bases, and 7 bases had no gene match. CDR1 is SEHNR, CDR2 FQNEAQ, per germline (reference sequence). This CDR3 has 15 amino acids. The CDR3 here is CASSLLGQGVSEAFF. CDR3 DNA: TGTGCCAGCAGCTTATTGGGACAGGGAGTGTCTGAAGCTTTCTTT.

The chain combines TRBV11-2 with TRBJ2-1, with D perhaps matching TRBD1 (5 bases). The CDR3 covers 17 residues. Between the trimmed V and J ends, which lost 2 bases and 0 bases, there was a span of 14 bases. Germline V gives CDR1 SGHAT, CDR2 FQNNGV. CDR3 sequence: CASSLFVGHGSYNEQFF. The CDR3 DNA reads as TGTGCCAGCAGCTTATTTGTGGGGCATGGCTCCTACAATGAGCAGTTCTTC. Based on the CDR3 plus reference TRBV11-2 and TRBJ2-1, the full variable domain is EAGVAQSPRYKIIEKRQSVAFWCNPISGHATLYWYQQILGQGPKLLIQFQNNGVVDDSQLPKDRFSAERLKGVDSTLKIQPAKLEDSAVYLCASSLFVGHGSYNEQFFGPGTRLTVL.

In this sample, this clonotype turned up many times. J is TRBJ2-3 and V is TRBV20-1; D is uncertain. Per the germline V gene, CDR1 is DFQATT and CDR2 is SNEGSKA (reference sequence). The CDR3 length is 18 residues. The ends were cut back, 7 bases at V and 0 bases at J, with 26 bases in the middle. This chain's CDR3 is CSGSHEPPKVSSTDTQYF. In nucleotides, the CDR3 is TGCAGTGGTTCCCATGAGCCTCCCAAGGTTTCTAGCACAGATACGCAGTATTTT.

This clonotype was seen more than once but under ten times. The chain employs TRBV27 and TRBJ2-7; a possible D gene is TRBD2 (7 bases). The ends were cut back, 1 base at V and 2 bases at J, with 9 bases in the middle. In germline, CDR1 is MNHEY, CDR2 SMNVEV (reference sequence). This CDR3 has 14 amino acids. The chain's CDR3 is CASSLYGGPYEQYF. The CDR3 bases are TGTGCCAGCAGTTTATACGGGGGGCCCTACGAGCAGTACTTC.

The chain employs TRBV6-6 and TRBJ1-6, with D possibly being TRBD1 (6 bases). The CDR3 contains 15 residues. V lost 2 bases and J 10 bases, leaving 15 bases between the germline ends. CDR1 and CDR2 (germline): MNHNY, SVGAGI (reference sequence). Here the CDR3 DNA reads TGTGCCAGCAGTTACGGGGGCGTCGGCCAATCACCCCTCCACTTT. Residues: CASSYGGVGQSPLHF.

This clonotype was found many times. This chain connects TRBV29-1 to TRBJ1-1, with D possibly TRBD1 on 5 matching bases. Germline CDR1 is SQVTM and CDR2 is ANQGSEA. V was shortened by 1 base and J by 1 base, with 7 bases between the two germline ends. The length of the CDR3 is 13 residues. Here the CDR3 reads CSVEGRGNTEAFF. Here the CDR3 DNA reads TGCAGCGTTGAAGGAAGGGGGAACACTGAAGCTTTCTTT. Using reference TRBV29-1 and TRBJ1-1 for the parts outside the CDR3, the full variable domain is SAVISQKPSRDICQRGTSLTIQCQVDSQVTMMFWYRQQPGQSLTLIATANQGSEATYESGFVIDKFPISRPNLTFSTLTVSNMSPEDSSIYLCSVEGRGNTEAFFGQGTRLTVV.

This chain connects TRBV25-1 to TRBJ2-7, with 8 bases aligning to TRBD2. From germline, CDR1 is MGHDK and CDR2 SYGVNS. J was trimmed by 5 bases and V by 1 base; bases with no gene match: 7. This CDR3 is 15 amino acids long. CDR3 DNA: TGTGCCAGCAGTGAATCGGGGGGGGCCTTCGACGAGCAGTACTTC. It is translated as CASSESGGAFDEQYF.

This clonotype was counted ten times or more. This chain links TRBV20-1 with TRBJ1-1; D gene unclear. Germline V lookup: CDR1 DFQATT, CDR2 SNEGSKA (reference sequence). This CDR3 is 11 amino acids long. CDR3 bases: TGCAGCGCGTATCTGAACACTGAAGCTTTCTTT. It translates to CSAYLNTEAFF.

This clonotype was detected once. This chain joins TRBV7-8 and TRBJ2-5; 7 bases map to TRBD1. The better agreement between TRBJ2-1 and the DNA end casts doubt on the J call. CDR1 is SGHVS and CDR2 is FQNEAQ in the germline V gene. This CDR3 region has 15 residues. CDR3 sequence (DNA): TGTGCCAGCAGCTTATTGGTAGGGGGCGAAGAGACCCAGTTCTTC. Encoded protein: CASSLLVGGEETQFF.

This chain connects TRBV5-1 to TRBJ2-5, with TRBD2 identical over 14 bases. Trimming at V came to 4 bases and at J to 7 bases, leaving 12 bases not matched to a gene. CDR1 and CDR2 from the germline V gene are SGHRS and YFSETQ. The CDR3 length is 17 residues. CDR3 amino acids: CASSAGTSGSMLGTQYF. The CDR3 DNA sequence: TGCGCCAGCAGCGCAGGGACTAGCGGGAGTATGCTGGGGACCCAGTACTTC.